The present TCR beta chain was sequenced within a study of T cell clonotyping in hematopoietic cell transplantation. Profiled with immunoSEQ multiplex PCR; TCRdb holds only in-frame clones, not every one. This sample has around 16,000 clones, with more than 60% found just once. Comments on this clone: Antigen: not known.

Germline CDR1 reads SQVTM; CDR2 reads ANQGSEA. V shed 5 bases and J shed 4 bases, with 17 bases lying between them. The CDR3 is 14 amino acids. Study results and limitations: Broader posttransplant TCR repertoire diversity was predicted by graft donor and pretransplant recipient Inverse Simpson Index values.

The source is a male patient between 45 and 60 years old who had an allogeneic stem cell transplant from an unrelated donor, so T cells may come from the graft donor. Some clones in this sample may be carry-over from other donors' samples. This sample comprised PBMCs, obtained 30 days after allogeneic stem cell transplant. The chain links TRBV29-1 to TRBJ1-2; D perhaps matches TRBD1 (5 bases). DNA for the CDR3: TGCAGCGTTCCCCTAGGACTAGGGACCTATGGCTACACCTTC. Its translation is CSVPLGLGTYGYTF.